This paragraph covers one TCR beta chain sequence. Assay: immunoSEQ multiplex PCR; the TCRdb copy retains only in-frame clones and omits some. In the table there are some 290,000 clones, approximately 91% of which are singletons. These data originate in a study of blood T cell repertoires in COVID-19. Study-wide context: The samples span acute and convalescent COVID-19 from the United States, Italy and Spain. PBMCs, B-cell-depleted T cells, or T cells were the source of the cDNA or gDNA that made up the material.

Participants, about 18 to 90 years old, spanned approximately 25 US areas. No more than 2 weeks before study entry, exposed participants had met a case of COVID-19. This CDR3 has 18 amino acids. Sequencing was performed on PBMCs or T cells enriched from blood (not recorded which). The chain links TRBV21-1 to TRBJ2-3; the table's D call of TRBD2 was not tested on the DNA. TRBV21-1 is termed a pseudogene. This TCR derives from a woman aged 25 to 39 who had been exposed to COVID-19. The CDR3 loop is CASSKGRTSGEMADTQYF. The CDR3 DNA is TGTGCCAGCAGCAAAGGACGCACTAGCGGGGAAATGGCAGATACGCAGTATTTT.